This is a list of T cell receptor beta chains from one sample in a study of beta chain features in type 1 diabetes. Produced via immunoSEQ multiplex PCR; TCRdb's table is partial and in-frame only. The data contain about 340,000 clones, approximately 13% of them singletons. The material sequenced was naive CD4+ T cells from blood. Every receptor here comes from a young woman with type 1 diabetes. Both conserved end residues are part of each CDR3. A D gene is named only where the DNA matches it firmly. Expanded clones get a size class; other rows say once, few or many, or leave the size out.

V gene,clone size,D gene,J gene,CDR3 protein,CDR3 DNA
TRBV7-9,.,TRBD1,TRBJ2-3,CASSPTGVDTQYF,TGTGCCAGCAGCCCGACAGGGGTAGATACGCAGTATTTT
TRBV2,.,TRBD1,TRBJ1-1,CASRSVTGGADTEAFF,TGTGCCAGCAGATCGGTGACAGGGGGCGCGGACACTGAAGCTTTCTTT
TRBV4-3,.,TRBD2,TRBJ2-3,CASSQAGLAVTDTQYF,TGCGCCAGCAGCCAAGCTGGCCTAGCGGTCACAGATACGCAGTATTTT
TRBV7-2,.,.,TRBJ2-1,CASSASIHSRFNEQFF,TGTGCCAGCAGCGCTTCCATTCATTCTAGGTTCAATGAGCAGTTCTTC
TRBV9,.,TRBD2,TRBJ2-3,CASSVDGLSGRAGADTQYF,TGTGCCAGCAGCGTAGATGGGCTAAGCGGGAGGGCCGGGGCAGATACGCAGTATTTT
TRBV19,.,.,TRBJ2-6,CASSTDRFGSGANVLTF,TGTGCCAGTAGTACCGACAGGTTCGGCTCTGGGGCCAACGTCCTGACTTTC
TRBV19,few,.,TRBJ2-1,CASRRLSEQFF,TGTGCCAGTAGGCGGTTATCCGAGCAGTTCTTC
TRBV5-4,few,.,TRBJ2-3,CASSLPGVYTDTQYF,TGTGCCAGCAGCTTACCGGGGGTCTACACAGATACGCAGTATTTT
TRBV27,.,.,TRBJ2-7,CASSLGRGQTYEQYF,TGTGCCAGCAGTTTAGGCAGGGGCCAAACCTACGAGCAGTACTTC
TRBV2,.,TRBD2,TRBJ2-2,CAAGREWAGELFF,TGTGCCGCCGGGCGGGAGTGGGCCGGGGAGCTGTTTTTT
TRBV7-2,.,.,TRBJ1-1,CASSTNLNTEAFF,TGTGCCAGCAGCACTAACCTGAACACTGAAGCTTTCTTT
TRBV20-1,few,.,TRBJ1-1,CRARGGTEAFF,TGCAGGGCGCGGGGGGGCACTGAAGCTTTCTTT
TRBV5-4,.,TRBD2,TRBJ2-3,CASSLAGGADTQYF,TGTGCCAGCAGCTTGGCGGGAGGGGCAGATACGCAGTATTTT
TRBV6-6,few,.,TRBJ2-7,CASSRRETVHEQYF,TGTGCCAGCAGCCGGCGGGAAACAGTCCACGAGCAGTACTTC
TRBV15,.,TRBD1,TRBJ1-2,CATSARTGNYGYTF,TGTGCCACCAGCGCAAGGACAGGGAACTATGGCTACACCTTC
TRBV7-8,few,TRBD2,TRBJ2-1,CASSLGPTSASYNEQFF,TGTGCCAGCAGCTTAGGCCCGACTAGCGCCTCCTACAATGAGCAGTTCTTC
TRBV29-1,few,TRBD2,TRBJ2-2,CSVRAGPNTGELFF,TGCAGCGTCCGAGCGGGACCGAACACCGGGGAGCTGTTTTTT
TRBV5-1,.,TRBD2,TRBJ2-7,CASRLHFAGVQYEQYF,TGCGCCAGCAGGCTCCACTTTGCGGGAGTTCAGTACGAGCAGTACTTC
TRBV11-3,.,TRBD2,TRBJ2-3,CASGGTDTQYF,TGTGCCTCCGGGGGGACAGATACGCAGTATTTT
TRBV7-9,.,.,TRBJ1-4,CASSLAGTTEKLFF,TGTGCCAGCAGCTTAGCCGGGACAACAGAAAAACTGTTTTTT
TRBV7-6,.,TRBD1,TRBJ2-1,CASSQGIPGQGKNEQFF,TGTGCCAGCAGCCAGGGGATTCCGGGACAGGGAAAGAATGAGCAGTTCTTC
TRBV5-1,.,TRBD1,TRBJ2-1,CASSLGGTADNEQFF,TGCGCCAGCAGCTTGGGGGGGACAGCCGACAATGAGCAGTTCTTC
TRBV4-1,.,.,TRBJ1-4,CASSQVMEKLFF,TGCGCCAGCAGCCAAGTTATGGAAAAACTGTTTTTT
TRBV5-1,few,.,TRBJ2-1,CANGGLYREKQFF,TGCGCCAACGGGGGACTATACAGGGAAAAGCAGTTCTTC
TRBV5-1,few,.,TRBJ2-7,CASSPRDNPIYEQYF,TGCGCCAGCAGCCCCCGGGACAACCCGATTTACGAGCAGTACTTC
TRBV7-7,.,.,TRBJ2-1,CASSLAGENEQFF,TGTGCCAGCAGCTTAGCGGGAGAGAATGAGCAGTTCTTC
TRBV7-9,few,.,TRBJ2-1,CASSSGPRGNEQFF,TGTGCCAGCAGCTCCGGGCCCAGGGGCAATGAGCAGTTCTTC
TRBV5-1,.,.,TRBJ2-3,CASSLGDLASTDTQYF,TGCGCCAGCAGCTTGGGGGACTTAGCTAGCACAGATACGCAGTATTTT
TRBV5-4,.,TRBD1,TRBJ2-2,CASSLARQGVGELFF,TGTGCCAGCAGCTTGGCGAGACAGGGGGTCGGGGAGCTGTTTTTT
TRBV5-4,.,TRBD1,TRBJ1-1,CASSFGQANTEAFF,TGTGCCAGCAGTTTCGGACAGGCGAACACTGAAGCTTTCTTT
TRBV11-2,.,.,TRBJ2-6,CASSSVTSGANVLTF,TGTGCCAGCAGCTCAGTCACCTCTGGGGCCAACGTCCTGACTTTC
TRBV10-1,.,.,TRBJ2-1,CASARSGGREQFF,TGCGCCAGCGCCCGGTCTGGAGGGCGTGAGCAGTTCTTC
TRBV13,few,.,TRBJ2-3,CASSAWSPGGDTQYF,TGTGCCAGCAGCGCCTGGAGTCCTGGTGGAGATACGCAGTATTTT
TRBV5-4,few,.,TRBJ2-1,CASSLSGLASYNEQFF,TGTGCCAGCAGCTTGAGTGGGCTAGCGAGCTACAATGAGCAGTTCTTC
TRBV29-1,few,TRBD1,TRBJ1-1,CSVEDDRGRFTEAFF,TGCAGCGTTGAAGATGACAGGGGGCGATTCACTGAAGCTTTCTTT
TRBV7-9,.,.,TRBJ1-3,CASSSTGNTIYF,TGTGCCAGCAGCTCGACAGGAAACACCATATATTTT
TRBV11-2,.,TRBD2,TRBJ2-5,CASSLIAGGLETQYF,TGTGCCAGCAGCTTAATAGCGGGAGGGTTAGAGACCCAGTACTTC
TRBV28,.,TRBD1,TRBJ2-6,CASSSGGSGANVLTF,TGTGCCAGCAGTTCAGGGGGCTCTGGGGCCAACGTCCTGACTTTC
TRBV5-6,few,.,TRBJ2-1,CASSVIGAGSYNEQFF,TGTGCCAGCAGCGTGATTGGAGCGGGCAGCTACAATGAGCAGTTCTTC
TRBV29-1,.,.,TRBJ2-1,CSVALAGSYNEQFF,TGCAGCGTCGCACTAGCTGGATCCTACAATGAGCAGTTCTTC
TRBV18,.,TRBD2,TRBJ2-3,CASSLGLADTDTQYF,TGTGCCAGCTCACTAGGACTAGCCGATACAGATACGCAGTATTTT
TRBV19,few,TRBD1,TRBJ1-1,CASSINRGTEAFF,TGTGCCAGTAGTATAAACAGGGGAACTGAAGCTTTCTTT
TRBV6-5,few,.,TRBJ2-3,CASSYWGDSQDTQYF,TGTGCCAGCAGTTATTGGGGGGACAGCCAAGATACGCAGTATTTT
TRBV28,few,.,TRBJ2-7,CASSLGQDYEQYF,TGTGCCAGCAGTTTGGGCCAGGACTACGAGCAGTACTTC
TRBV7-2,.,TRBD2,TRBJ2-3,CASSLASGGTDTQYF,TGTGCCAGCAGCTTAGCTAGCGGGGGCACAGATACGCAGTATTTT
TRBV19,.,.,TRBJ1-5,CASSLEWGRNQPQHF,TGTGCCAGTAGTCTCGAGTGGGGGCGGAATCAGCCCCAGCATTTT
TRBV18,.,.,TRBJ1-5,CASSPPGGGRNQPQHF,TGTGCCAGCTCACCACCGGGGGGGGGTCGCAATCAGCCCCAGCATTTT
TRBV5-6,.,.,TRBJ1-4,CASSLGQAEKLFF,TGTGCCAGCAGCTTGGGACAAGCTGAAAAACTGTTTTTT
TRBV5-1,few,.,TRBJ2-5,CASSLDGSLETQYF,TGCGCCAGCAGCTTGGATGGTAGCCTGGAGACCCAGTACTTC
TRBV15,.,TRBD2,TRBJ2-2,CATQPSGSSGTGELFF,TGTGCCACCCAACCTAGCGGGAGTTCGGGCACCGGGGAGCTGTTTTTT
TRBV4-2,.,TRBD2,TRBJ2-3,CASSQELVGGVGTQYF,TGTGCCAGCAGCCAAGAGCTCGTGGGAGGGGTTGGTACGCAGTATTTT
TRBV10-3,few,.,TRBJ1-1,CAIRTANTEAFF,TGTGCCATCAGGACAGCGAACACTGAAGCTTTCTTT
TRBV7-2,.,TRBD2,TRBJ2-1,CASSRLAGDEQFF,TGTGCCAGCAGCCGACTAGCGGGAGATGAGCAGTTCTTC
TRBV7-2,.,.,TRBJ2-1,CASSSLAIRGEQFF,TGTGCCAGCAGCTCTTTGGCGATACGGGGTGAGCAGTTCTTC
TRBV28,.,TRBD1,TRBJ2-2,CASSPGTGNTGELFF,TGTGCCAGCAGTCCAGGGACAGGGAACACCGGGGAGCTGTTTTTT
TRBV4-2,.,TRBD2,TRBJ2-1,CASSRIVTSGVYNEQFF,TGTGCCAGCAGCCGAATTGTCACTAGCGGTGTATACAATGAGCAGTTCTTC
TRBV27,few,TRBD1,TRBJ1-2,CASSLSTGGSYGYTF,TGTGCCAGCAGTTTATCGACAGGGGGCTCCTATGGCTACACCTTC
TRBV7-2,.,TRBD1,TRBJ2-6,CASGSTGEASGLFVLTF,TGTGCCAGCGGGTCGACAGGGGAGGCGAGCGGTCTTTTCGTCCTGACTTTC
TRBV9,.,.,TRBJ2-5,CASSAQGYQETQYF,TGTGCCAGCAGCGCGCAGGGGTACCAAGAGACCCAGTACTTC